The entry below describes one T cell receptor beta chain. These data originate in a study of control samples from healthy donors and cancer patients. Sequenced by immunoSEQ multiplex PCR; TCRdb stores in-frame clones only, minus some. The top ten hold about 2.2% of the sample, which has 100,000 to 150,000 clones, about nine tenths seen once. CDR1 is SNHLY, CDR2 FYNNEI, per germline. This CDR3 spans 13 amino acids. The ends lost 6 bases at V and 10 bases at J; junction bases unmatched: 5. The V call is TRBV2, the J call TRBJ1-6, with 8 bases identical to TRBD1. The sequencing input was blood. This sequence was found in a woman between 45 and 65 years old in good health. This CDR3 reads CASRQGARSPLHF. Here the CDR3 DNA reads TGTGCCAGCAGGCAGGGGGCCAGATCACCCCTCCACTTT.